These 22 T cell receptor beta chains originate from one sample sequenced in a study of T cells in Graves' hyperthyroidism and ophthalmopathy. Regions amplified from RNA transcripts were the TCR beta CDR3 regions. When the TCR CDR3 underwent first-round RT-PCR, the HTBI primer set was used. TCRdb reprocessed the multiplex PCR reads with MiXCR, giving one entry per CDR3 protein. This sample has about 350,000 distinct CDR3 sequences, with 15% to 20% found just once. Sequences were obtained from blood. These receptors originate from a middle-aged woman with Graves' ophthalmopathy.

This clonotype occurred many times. The chain uses TRBV10-2 and TRBJ1-1; the D gene is possibly TRBD1 (5 bases). The CDR3 has 14 residues. The V gene's germline CDR1 is WSHSY and CDR2 SAAADI. V shed 8 bases and J shed 0 bases, with 13 bases lying between them. The CDR3 protein is CASSRQPMNTEAFF. The CDR3, as DNA: TGCGCCAGCTCCAGACAGCCCATGAACACTGAAGCTTTCTTT.

This clonotype was recorded many times. The chain couples TRBV12-3 or TRBV12-4 to TRBJ1-1; D uncertain. Trimming left V 5 bases short and J 1 base short, with 11 bases between. CDR3 size: 14 residues. Here the CDR3 DNA reads TGTGCCAGCAGTATCGCCCGAGCGAACACTGAAGCTTTCTTT. Its protein is CASSIARANTEAFF.

The sample holds many counts of this clonotype. The chain is built from TRBV20-1 and TRBJ1-5, with D possibly being TRBD1 (5 bases). Trimming took off 3 bases at V and 4 bases at J, with 13 bases between the two ends. This CDR3 region has 14 residues. Germline V CDR1 and CDR2: DFQATT, SNEGSKA (reference sequence). The CDR3 loop reads CSARGGGRNQPQHF. In DNA, the CDR3 is TGCAGTGCTAGGGGGGGAGGGAGGAATCAGCCCCAGCATTTT.

This clonotype has a count of ten or more. The gene calls are TRBV12-3 or TRBV12-4 and TRBJ1-2; D is unclear. V was cut by 3 bases and J by 4 bases, with 9 bases left in between. This CDR3 region has 13 residues. The CDR3 DNA reads as TGTGCCAGCAGTTTCGCGCGTCTCTATGGCTACACCTTC. As protein: CASSFARLYGYTF.

This clonotype has ten or more counts. The genes are TRBV6-5 and TRBJ2-4; D perhaps matches TRBD1 (5 bases). The CDR3 extends over 13 amino acids. Germline lookup yields CDR1 MNHEY and CDR2 SVGAGI. V lost 2 bases and J lost 9, with 11 bases in between. The chain's CDR3 is CASSYRPGSIQYF. CDR3 nucleotide sequence: TGTGCCAGCAGTTACCGCCCAGGGTCCATTCAGTACTTC.

This clonotype has ten or more counts. This chain joins TRBV6-2 or TRBV6-3 and TRBJ2-7; D may correspond to TRBD1 or TRBD2 (6 bases each). Germline V gives CDR1 MNHEY, CDR2 SVGEGT. The CDR3 loop spans 15 amino acids. V gave up 0 bases and J gave up 3 bases, with 12 bases separating them. CDR3 loop: CASSYSTGGYYEQYF. CDR3 in DNA: TGTGCCAGCAGTTACTCGACCGGGGGCTACTACGAGCAGTACTTC.

This clonotype was picked up many times. This chain connects TRBV7-8 to TRBJ2-4, with 10 nucleotides matching TRBD2. V gave up 4 bases and J gave up 7 bases; unmatched junction bases: 10. Germline-derived CDR1 and CDR2 are SGHVS and FQNEAQ. The CDR3 extends over 16 amino acids. The CDR3 loop reads CASSSTGLAAPNIQYF. The DNA for the CDR3 is TGTGCCAGCAGCTCTACCGGACTAGCGGCTCCCAACATTCAGTACTTC. The full variable domain, with the rest looked up from reference TRBV7-8 and TRBJ2-4, is GAGVSQSPRYKVAKRGQDVALRCDPISGHVSLFWYQQALGQGPEFLTYFQNEAQLDKSGLPSDRFFAERPEGSVSTLKIQRTQQEDSAVYLCASSSTGLAAPNIQYFGAGTRLSVL.

Ten or more counts support this clonotype. V and J are TRBV28 and TRBJ2-7, with 8 bases aligning to TRBD1. The CDR3 covers 15 residues. With 7 bases clipped from V and 3 bases from J, the junction kept 11 bases outside the gene matches. Germline V gene sequence: CDR1 MDHEN, CDR2 SYDVKM. This chain's CDR3 is CASTNLRTGYYEQYF. The CDR3 bases are TGTGCCAGCACTAATCTCCGGACAGGGTACTACGAGCAGTACTTC.

This clonotype showed up many times. The chain employs TRBV5-1 and TRBJ1-1, with D maybe TRBD1 (5 bases). CDR1 and CDR2 (germline): SGHRS, YFSETQ. V shed 4 bases and J shed 4 bases, with 14 bases lying between them. The CDR3 contains 14 residues. CDR3 protein: CASSRPDSLTEAFF. Written as DNA, the CDR3 is TGCGCCAGCAGCCGCCCCGACAGCCTCACTGAAGCTTTCTTT.

This clonotype showed up many times. The CDR3 does not close with the conserved phenylalanine or tryptophan, likely indicating a read error. The chain uses TRBV25-1 and TRBJ1-5; D is uncertain. Germline CDR1 is MGHDK and CDR2 is SYGVNS. This CDR3 is built from 18 residues. Trimming stripped 3 bases from V and 5 bases from J, with 23 bases between. The CDR3 sequence is CASSDPPRKGRLDQPQHL. The DNA of the CDR3 is TGTGCCAGCAGTGACCCCCCACGAAAGGGAAGATTAGATCAGCCCCAGCATCTT.

This clonotype has ten or more counts. The chain has TRBV10-3 and TRBJ1-1; a possible D gene is TRBD1 (5 bases). V was shortened by 3 bases and J by 0 bases, with 8 bases between the two germline ends. Per germline, CDR1 ENHRY and CDR2 SYGVKD. The CDR3 consists of 14 residues. The CDR3 sequence is CAISEARVNTEAFF. The DNA of the CDR3 is TGTGCCATCAGTGAAGCCAGGGTGAACACTGAAGCTTTCTTT.

V usage is TRBV19 and J usage is TRBJ2-5; no reliable D call. This CDR3 is built from 14 residues. Trimming shortened V by 5 bases and J by 1 base, and 11 bases separated the two germline ends. Germline V gene lookup returns CDR1 LNHDA and CDR2 SQIVND (reference sequence). DNA of the CDR3: TGTGCCAGTAGTCCTGTCGCAGCCCAAGAGACCCAGTACTTC. As protein: CASSPVAAQETQYF.

The table lists this clonotype with a few counts. J is TRBJ2-5 and V is TRBV11-2; 9 nucleotides align to TRBD2. The CDR3 is 17 residues long. From germline, CDR1 is SGHAT and CDR2 FQNNGV. After removal of 0 bases from V and 3 bases from J, the junction contained 8 bases not matched to a gene. The CDR3 bases are TGTGCCAGCAGCTTAGATCAACGGGCTAGCGGGAAAGAGACCCAGTACTTC. It codes for CASSLDQRASGKETQYF.

The sample holds many counts of this clonotype. The chain joins TRBV6-1 to TRBJ2-3; 7 bases are a match to TRBD2. Germline V gives CDR1 MNHNS, CDR2 SASEGT. The CDR3 has 15 amino acids. After removal of 2 bases from V and 3 bases from J, the junction contained 5 bases not matched to a gene. The CDR3, as DNA: TGTGCCAGCAGTGAATCGACGGGAGGAACAGATACGCAGTATTTT. Protein: CASSESTGGTDTQYF.

This clonotype was seen ten or more times. The gene calls are TRBV28 and TRBJ2-2, with 8 bases that match TRBD2. The CDR3 has 16 amino acids. Germline CDR1 reads MDHEN; CDR2 reads SYDVKM. V shed 7 bases and J 8 bases; nucleotides not matched to a gene: 15. The CDR3 nucleotides read TGTGCCAGCACCGATGGGACGGGACTAGTAGTGGGGGAGCTGTTTTTT. As protein: CASTDGTGLVVGELFF.

This clonotype occurred many times. The rearrangement joins TRBV29-1 to TRBJ2-1; D is perhaps TRBD2 (6 bases). There are 12 residues in the CDR3. Trimming left V 1 base short and J 9 bases short, with 10 bases between. Germline CDR1 is SQVTM and CDR2 is ANQGSEA. CDR3 region: CSVEGRGSEQFF. For the CDR3, the DNA is TGCAGCGTTGAAGGGAGGGGCAGTGAGCAGTTCTTC.

In its sample, this clonotype was seen many times. V usage is TRBV7-2 and J usage is TRBJ2-1; a weak D match, TRBD1 (6 bases). Trimming took 5 bases from V and 1 from J, leaving 12 bases between them. Germline values: CDR1 SGHTA, CDR2 FQGNSA. CDR3 length equals 15 residues. The CDR3, as DNA: TGTGCCAGCAGCCCAAGGACAGATTCCTACAATGAGCAGTTCTTC. Translation: CASSPRTDSYNEQFF. Filled out from reference TRBV7-2 and TRBJ2-1, the complete variable domain reads GAGVSQSPSNKVTEKGKDVELRCDPISGHTALYWYRQSLGQGLEFLIYFQGNSAPDKSGLPSDRFSAERTGGSVSTLTIQRTQQEDSAVYLCASSPRTDSYNEQFFGPGTRLTVL.

This clonotype was detected many times. The chain has TRBV28 and TRBJ2-5; D is perhaps TRBD2 (6 bases). Per germline, CDR1 MDHEN and CDR2 SYDVKM. This CDR3 comprises 15 residues. The germline V and J ends were trimmed by 5 bases and 0 bases, with 13 bases remaining between them. DNA for the CDR3: TGTGCCAGCAGTGCCCGGGACTCGTACCAAGAGACCCAGTACTTC. As protein: CASSARDSYQETQYF.

This clonotype was observed at least ten times. The V call is TRBV3-1, the J call TRBJ2-7, with D possibly being TRBD2 (6 bases). Germline V gives CDR1 LGHDT, CDR2 YNNKEL (reference sequence). CDR3 length equals 15 residues. V lost 1 base to trimming and J lost 3 bases, with 13 bases between them. The CDR3 region has the DNA TGTGCCAGCAGCCAAGGGGGTAGCGGCTACTACGAGCAGTACTTC. Translation gives CASSQGGSGYYEQYF.

This clonotype has at least ten counts. The chain has TRBV29-1 and TRBJ2-7; 8 nucleotides agree with TRBD2. This CDR3 is 12 amino acids long. The germline gives CDR1 SQVTM, CDR2 ANQGSEA. Losses at the gene ends were 6 bases for V and 3 bases for J; bases not matched to a gene: 4. CDR3 nucleotide sequence: TGCAGCGTCCTAGCGGGTAGCTACGAGCAGTACTTC. Encoded protein: CSVLAGSYEQYF.

This clonotype was seen at least ten times. This chain's CDR3 is CASSRQGFRGETQYF. CDR3 DNA sequence: TGTGCCAGCAGCCGCCAGGGGTTTAGAGGAGAGACCCAGTACTTC. The chain links TRBV11-2 to TRBJ2-5; tentative D call: TRBD1 (6 bases). The V gene's germline CDR1 is SGHAT and CDR2 FQNNGV. This CDR3 is 15 amino acids long. Trimming removed 5 bases from V and 4 bases from J, with 17 bases in between. Variable domain in full (rest from reference TRBV11-2 and TRBJ2-5): EAGVAQSPRYKIIEKRQSVAFWCNPISGHATLYWYQQILGQGPKLLIQFQNNGVVDDSQLPKDRFSAERLKGVDSTLKIQPAKLEDSAVYLCASSRQGFRGETQYFGPGTRLLVL.

This clonotype was recorded at least ten times. The chain combines TRBV12-3 or TRBV12-4 with TRBJ1-5; D possibly corresponds to TRBD1 (5 bases). This CDR3 is 14 amino acids long. V was clipped by 5 bases and J by 3 bases, with 11 bases between them. The CDR3 DNA reads TGTGCCAGCAGTCCCGACAGTCTCAATCAGCCCCAGCATTTT. This encodes CASSPDSLNQPQHF.